The 27 T cell receptor beta chains below all came from one sample that was sequenced in a study of cytomegalovirus exposure and HLA in healthy donors (dated by TCRdb to the late 2010s). Library preparation employed the immunoSEQ multiplex PCR assay. The multiplex PCR relied on a mix of 60 forward primers for TCR Vbeta segments and 13 reverse primers for TCR Jbeta segments. TCRdb provides this immuneACCESS table in a form limited to in-frame rearrangements. Some clones are lacking; in checked studies, under half of them reflect an unresolved V gene, and why the rest are absent is not known. In all, the sample holds over 60,000 clones, and around 72% of those were seen once. About 14% of the sample is in the top ten clones. The specimen sequenced was PBMCs. These receptors were obtained from a male donor in good health and CMV-seropositive.

J is TRBJ2-5 and V is TRBV5-1, with 10 bases identical to TRBD1. The DNA end is more similar to TRBJ2-7, so the J call may be wrong. The CDR3 sequence is 14 residues long. Germline V gene lookup returns CDR1 SGHRS and CDR2 YFSETQ. Here the CDR3 reads CASSLVGTGDEQYF. The DNA for the CDR3 is TGCGCCAGCAGCTTGGTTGGGACAGGGGACGAGCAGTACTTC.

V and J are TRBV2 and TRBJ2-7; D possibly corresponds to TRBD2 (5 bases). This CDR3 is built from 15 residues. Germline CDR1 and CDR2: SNHLY and FYNNEI. Trimming left V 4 bases short and J 2 bases short, with 15 bases between. The CDR3 region is CASSALRVGPYEQYF. For the CDR3, the DNA is TGTGCCAGCAGTGCTTTGAGGGTAGGTCCCTACGAGCAGTACTTC.

The rearrangement uses TRBV6-1 and TRBJ1-3; TRBD1 matches at 7 bases. This CDR3 has 14 residues. V lost 10 bases, J lost 0 bases, and 6 bases stayed unmatched. CDR1 is MNHNS, CDR2 SASEGT, per germline. Here the CDR3 DNA reads TGTGCCACCATAAGGGACAGCTCTGGAAACACCATATATTTT. Translation gives CATIRDSSGNTIYF.

The chain recombines TRBV4-1 with TRBJ1-4; TRBD1 might be the D (6 bases). This CDR3 is 18 amino acids long. The V end lost 3 bases, the J end lost 7 bases, and 24 bases lay between the germline ends. The germline gives CDR1 MGHRA, CDR2 YSYEKL. This CDR3 is CASSQKHTSGGAGEKLFF. CDR3 in DNA: TGCGCCAGCAGCCAGAAACACACGTCGGGGGGCGCAGGTGAAAAACTGTTTTTT.

V usage is TRBV6-4 and J usage is TRBJ2-1, with 7 nucleotides matching TRBD2. From germline, CDR1 is MRHNA and CDR2 SNTAGT. The CDR3 is 15 residues long. With V trimmed by 3 bases and J by 4 bases, 6 bases remained unmatched. For the CDR3, the DNA is TGTGCCAGCAGTGATTCCCTAGCGGAATACAATGAGCAGTTCTTC. It codes for CASSDSLAEYNEQFF.

The chain has TRBV7-9 and TRBJ1-1; 8 nucleotides agree with TRBD1. V shed 5 bases, J shed 1 base, and the junction held 6 bases outside the gene matches. The CDR3 is 15 residues long. Per the germline V gene, CDR1 is SEHNR and CDR2 is FQNEAQ (reference sequence). CDR3 in amino acids: CASSPAGGANTEAFF. CDR3 DNA: TGTGCCAGCAGCCCCGCAGGGGGCGCGAACACTGAAGCTTTCTTT.

There are a few counts of this clone. The chain combines TRBV6-5 with TRBJ1-1; D is perhaps TRBD1 (5 bases). Trimming took 6 bases from V and 3 from J, leaving 11 bases between them. The CDR3 covers 13 residues. Germline lookup yields CDR1 MNHEY and CDR2 SVGAGI. The CDR3: CASSPREDTEAFF. As DNA, the CDR3 is TGTGCCAGCAGCCCCAGGGAGGACACTGAAGCTTTCTTT.

The chain couples TRBV5-4 to TRBJ1-4, with TRBD1 matching 9 bases. J lost 2 bases, V lost 0 bases, and 5 bases had no gene match. Germline-derived CDR1 and CDR2 are SGHNT and YYREEE (reference sequence). This CDR3 has 17 amino acids. The CDR3 spells CASSLEQGATTNEKLFF. The CDR3 DNA reads TGTGCCAGCAGCTTGGAACAGGGGGCAACCACTAATGAAAAACTGTTTTTT.

This clone occurred a few times. The V gene is TRBV4-1, the J gene TRBJ2-5; 9 nucleotides line up with TRBD1. With 6 bases clipped from V and 1 base from J, the junction kept 6 bases outside the gene matches. The length of the CDR3 is 15 residues. The germline V gene encodes CDR1 MGHRA and CDR2 YSYEKL. The CDR3 DNA is TGCGCCAGCAGTGGGACAGGGCAACTCCAAGAGACCCAGTACTTC. Protein: CASSGTGQLQETQYF.

This clone came up a few times. The chain links TRBV7-2 to TRBJ1-1; tentative D call: TRBD1 (6 bases). Germline CDR1 and CDR2: SGHTA and FQGNSA. This CDR3 is built from 15 residues. Trimming stripped 4 bases from V and 0 bases from J, with 12 bases between. The CDR3 nucleotides are TGTGCCAGCAGCTCACTCACAGGGATGAACACTGAAGCTTTCTTT. This sequence encodes CASSSLTGMNTEAFF.

V and J are TRBV4-2 and TRBJ2-5, with 12 bases identical to TRBD2. V trimming: 6 bases; J trimming: 4 bases; junction bases outside the gene matches: 6. The germline CDR1 and CDR2 sequences are LGHNA and YNFKEQ. This CDR3 contains 15 residues. The CDR3 loop is CASSKEGLAGETQYF. The CDR3 bases are TGTGCCAGCAGTAAAGAGGGACTAGCGGGAGAGACCCAGTACTTC.

This chain links TRBV18 with TRBJ2-5; TRBD1 matches at 8 bases. TRBJ2-7 matches the DNA end more closely, so the J call is doubtful. The CDR3 covers 12 residues. Germline V lookup: CDR1 KGHSH, CDR2 LQKENI. CDR3 residues: CASSADRGEQYF. The CDR3 nucleotides are TGTGCCAGCTCAGCTGACAGGGGCGAGCAGTACTTC.

The rearrangement links TRBV19 to TRBJ2-1; D possibly corresponds to TRBD2 (5 bases). CDR1 is LNHDA and CDR2 is SQIVND in the germline V gene (reference sequence). This CDR3 has 13 residues. Trimming left V 5 bases short and J 2 bases short, with 7 bases between. In DNA, the CDR3 is TGTGCCAGTAGTTTGGGAGCCTACAATGAGCAGTTCTTC. Protein sequence: CASSLGAYNEQFF.

In this sample, this clone turned up a few times. The V call is TRBV18, the J call TRBJ2-3, with unresolved D. The CDR3 contains 13 residues. V dropped 11 bases and J dropped 0 bases, with 12 bases sitting between them. Germline CDR1 is KGHSH and CDR2 is LQKENI. CDR3 sequence reads: CAASGVSTDTQYF. CDR3 sequence (DNA): TGTGCCGCTTCCGGAGTTAGCACAGATACGCAGTATTTT.

The rearrangement joins TRBV6-5 to TRBJ2-7, with D maybe TRBD2 (6 bases). The CDR3 contains 14 residues. Germline V gene sequence: CDR1 MNHEY, CDR2 SVGAGI. V lost 6 bases to trimming and J lost 2 bases, with 14 bases between them. Here the CDR3 DNA reads TGTGCCAGCAGCCTCGGGGGAGCGACCTACGAGCAGTACTTC. Amino acid sequence: CASSLGGATYEQYF.

The genes are TRBV2 and TRBJ1-6; D call uncertain. Germline CDR1 is SNHLY and CDR2 is FYNNEI. The V end lost 2 bases, the J end lost 4 bases, and 12 bases lay between the germline ends. The CDR3 extends over 16 amino acids. The CDR3 region has the DNA TGTGCCAGCAGTGAACTCAGGTTAAATTATAATTCACCCCTCCACTTT. It yields the protein CASSELRLNYNSPLHF.

This chain connects TRBV6-1 to TRBJ2-3, with 7 bases matching TRBD2. The CDR3 spans 15 residues. Germline V gives CDR1 MNHNS, CDR2 SASEGT. With V trimmed by 4 bases and J by 1 base, 5 bases remained unmatched. Here the CDR3 reads CASSGREMGTDTQYF. DNA of the CDR3: TGTGCCAGCAGTGGGCGGGAGATGGGCACAGATACGCAGTATTTT.

V and J are TRBV30 and TRBJ1-4, with a possible D match to TRBD1 (6 bases). V was shortened by 4 bases and J by 6 bases, with 9 bases between the two germline ends. Looked up from germline, CDR1 is GTSNPN and CDR2 is SVGIG (reference sequence). This CDR3 has 12 amino acids. Written as DNA, the CDR3 is TGTGCCTGGATGCAGGGGTATGAAAAACTGTTTTTT. Its translation is CAWMQGYEKLFF.

J is TRBJ1-3 and V is TRBV14, with 8 bases lining up with TRBD1. This CDR3 contains 15 residues. In germline, CDR1 is SGHDN, CDR2 FVKESK. With V trimmed by 2 bases and J by 5 bases, 5 bases remained unmatched. CDR3 loop: CASSQSRGLRNTIYF. The CDR3 DNA reads TGTGCCAGCAGCCAATCCAGGGGGCTCAGAAACACCATATATTTT.

The chain couples TRBV6-5 to TRBJ1-3; the D is unclear. The CDR3 has 13 residues. Germline-derived CDR1 and CDR2 are MNHEY and SVGAGI. V was clipped by 6 bases and J by 3 bases, with 9 bases between them. The CDR3 protein is CASRTTVGNTIYF. The CDR3 bases are TGTGCCAGCAGGACGACTGTTGGAAACACCATATATTTT.

The CDR3 region is CASSLPHGKNTEAFF. The CDR3 region has the DNA TGCGCCAGCAGCCTCCCCCACGGGAAGAACACTGAAGCTTTCTTT. The chain carries TRBV4-1 and TRBJ1-1; no reliable D call. This CDR3 comprises 15 residues. Per germline, CDR1 MGHRA and CDR2 YSYEKL. Trimming removed 4 bases at V and 1 base at J, with 13 bases between.

CDR3 sequence (DNA): TGTGCCAGCAGCCCCCTAAGGGACAGCACTGAAGCTTTCTTT. Translation: CASSPLRDSTEAFF. V usage is TRBV5-4 and J usage is TRBJ1-1; TRBD1 matches at 7 bases. The CDR3 contains 14 residues. The trim removed 4 bases at V and 4 bases at J, leaving 7 bases unmatched. The germline gives CDR1 SGHNT, CDR2 YYREEE (reference sequence).

The count of this clone is one. This chain uses TRBV29-1 with TRBJ2-2; no definite D call. The CDR3 sequence is 14 residues long. The germline V gene encodes CDR1 SQVTM and CDR2 ANQGSEA. The V end lost 4 bases, the J end lost 0 bases, and 9 bases lay between the germline ends. CDR3 nucleotide sequence: TGCAGCGTTGCCCCCACAACGAACACCGGGGAGCTGTTTTTT. Translation: CSVAPTTNTGELFF.

This chain uses TRBV19 with TRBJ1-2; D is perhaps TRBD1 (5 bases). The CDR3 totals 14 residues. From germline, CDR1 is LNHDA and CDR2 SQIVND (reference sequence). Trimming removed 3 bases from V and 4 bases from J, with 12 bases in between. In nucleotides, the CDR3 is TGTGCCAGTAGTATCCGGGGGATTTCCTATGGCTACACCTTC. Amino acids: CASSIRGISYGYTF. Based on the CDR3 plus reference TRBV19 and TRBJ1-2, the full variable domain is DGGITQSPKYLFRKEGQNVTLSCEQNLNHDAMYWYRQDPGQGLRLIYYSQIVNDFQKGDIAEGYSVSREKKESFPLTVTSAQKNPTAFYLCASSIRGISYGYTFGSGTRLTVV.

The V and J genes are TRBV7-2 and TRBJ2-3, with D perhaps TRBD2 (5 bases). V was pared by 4 bases and J by 4 bases, with 15 bases between. The CDR3 is 15 amino acids. From germline, CDR1 is SGHTA and CDR2 FQGNSA. The CDR3 here is CASSSPGRNSDTQYF. The CDR3 region has the DNA TGTGCCAGCAGCTCTCCGGGGAGAAACTCAGATACGCAGTATTTT.

The chain is built from TRBV7-9 and TRBJ2-7; the D gene is possibly TRBD1 (5 bases). The CDR3 is 13 amino acids. The germline gives CDR1 SEHNR, CDR2 FQNEAQ (reference sequence). The V and J ends lost 1 base and 6 bases respectively, with 10 bases between them. CDR3: CASSLVQEGEQYF. The CDR3 coding sequence is TGTGCCAGCAGCTTAGTACAGGAAGGCGAGCAGTACTTC.

The chain has TRBV29-1 and TRBJ2-7, with D possibly matching TRBD2 (6 bases). Germline V gene lookup returns CDR1 SQVTM and CDR2 ANQGSEA. CDR3 length: 15 residues. Trimming removed 4 bases from V and 0 bases from J, with 16 bases in between. The CDR3 DNA reads TGCAGCGTTGGGGGACTCCCAGAAAGCTCCTACGAGCAGTACTTC. Translated: CSVGGLPESSYEQYF.